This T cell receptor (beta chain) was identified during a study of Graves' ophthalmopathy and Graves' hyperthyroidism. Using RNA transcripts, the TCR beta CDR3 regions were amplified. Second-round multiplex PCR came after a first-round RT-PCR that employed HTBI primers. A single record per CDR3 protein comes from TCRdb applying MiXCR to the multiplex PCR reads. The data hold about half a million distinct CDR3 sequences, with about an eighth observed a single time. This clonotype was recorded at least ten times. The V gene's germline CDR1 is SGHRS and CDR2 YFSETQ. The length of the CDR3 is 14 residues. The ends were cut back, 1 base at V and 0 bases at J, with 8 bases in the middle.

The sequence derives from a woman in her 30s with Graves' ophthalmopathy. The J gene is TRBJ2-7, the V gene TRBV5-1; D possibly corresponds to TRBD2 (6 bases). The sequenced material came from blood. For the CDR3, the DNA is TGCGCCAGCAGCTTGCGGGGGAACTCCTACGAGCAGTACTTC. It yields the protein CASSLRGNSYEQYF.